This entry is about one T cell receptor (beta chain). Which antigen it targets is not known. No much larger clone exists at a distance of one base, and base qualities are not known. This sample is drawn from a study of CD8+ T cells in alopecia areata (dated by TCRdb to the late 2010s). Notes on the research overall: Treated patients were enrolled in an open-label pilot trial of oral tofacitinib, 5 to 10 mg twice daily, for moderate-to-severe alopecia areata. Patients received tofacitinib for 6 to 18 months and were then followed off drug for 6 months to check for delayed response and recurrence. Disease severity in treated patients was measured with the SALT score, which quantifies the percentage of affected scalp surface area. The study used high-throughput TCRbeta sequencing to examine T cell clonal expansion in alopecia areata, in both the C3H/HeJ mouse model and human patients. In humans, TCRbeta sequencing was performed on scalp tissue and on sorted CD4+ and CD8+ peripheral blood T cells from healthy controls and from patients with patchy or totalis/universalis alopecia areata. Biopsies were taken from tofacitinib-treated patients at baseline and at 4 and 24 weeks of treatment, and a later scalp biopsy was taken in several of the tofacitinib-treated patients. Scalp clonality was compared among normal scalp (n=4), patchy alopecia areata scalp (n=8), and alopecia totalis/universalis scalp (n=8). RNA was extracted with the PAXgene miRNA kit for fixed scalp, the miRNeasy kit for PBMCs, and the RNeasy kit for mouse skin. TCRbeta CDR3 regions were amplified by immunoSEQ multiplex PCR with 35 Vbeta forward and 13 Jbeta reverse primers. Findings and caveats that apply to the study as a whole: Tofacitinib significantly lowered scalp clonality and the number of expanded CD8+ clones among the top 100 scalp clones. Unlike mouse skin, which is dominated by gammadelta T cells, normal human skin has resident alphabeta T cells that are also sequenced, and this complicates analysis of the scalp TCR repertoire. Compared with mice, TCR sequences shared between patients were less clear, possibly partly because of HLA diversity across the patient population. Many expanded lesional clones were found to persist in scalp and blood during tofacitinib treatment, and relapse after treatment cessation may be partly explained by this persistence. Because the treated cohort was small and included a single nonresponder, larger studies are needed to assess links between baseline CD8+ expansion and response. Higher clonality and more expanded CD8+ clones were observed in lesional scalp than in normal scalp, particularly in alopecia totalis/universalis, a finding suggestive of antigenic drive.

Including the terminal cysteine and phenylalanine, the CDR3 comprises 13 residues. The kept DNA is CDR3 alone, 39 bases in frame from the first base. At the junction V is shortened by 2 bases and J by 6 bases; bases outside the gene matches: 3. Sequences MNHEY (CDR1) and SVGAGI (CDR2) are obtained from the germline V gene. Explained via the paper, the time point label denotes: around 22 weeks on oral tofacitinib. Taken with the paper, the label for treatment or condition translates to: oral pan-JAK inhibitor, 5-10 mg twice daily. Peripheral blood and lesional scalp punch biopsies were obtained from patients with alopecia areata. PBMCs were isolated by density centrifugation and stained for CD3, CD4 and CD8, and CD4+ and CD8+ T cells were sorted on a FACSAria. Libraries were prepared through the immunoSEQ multiplex PCR assay. RNA was extracted from all samples and reverse transcribed into cDNA, which served as template for TCR sequencing. First-strand cDNA was synthesized with SuperScript III using a 2:1 mix of oligo-dT and random hexamers. Amplification bias was assessed with a synthetic immune receptor repertoire, and residual bias was removed computationally. For the original study's pipeline: Raw reads were preprocessed to remove errors, and CDR3 was defined by IMGT conventions from the conserved cysteine to phenylalanine. Clonality was computed as 1 minus the Shannon entropy, with the entropy normalized by log2 of the number of productive unique TCRs. Whether each scalp clone was CD4 or CD8 was inferred by checking scalp TCRbeta sequences against the CD4 and CD8 repertoires from sorted blood. TCRdb re-hosts the immuneACCESS table, in-frame sequences only. Its copies lack some clones; in the studies checked, an unresolved V gene accounts for under half of them, and the cause for the rest is not known. For V, J and clone size, that table is used; D and trimming come from the DNA. This sample lists roughly 110,000 clones; roughly 84% were detected once. The ten largest clones take up roughly 23% of the sample.

In this chain, TRBV6-5 is recombined with TRBJ2-7, with 8 middle bases fitting TRBD1. The sequences come from CD8+ T cells sorted from blood, collected at week 24, from a patient treated with tofacitinib. The sequence was obtained from a human donor with alopecia areata. The CDR3 region has the sequence CASSYQTGAEQYF. Read as DNA, the sequence is TGTGCCAGCAGTTACCAGACAGGGGCCGAGCAGTACTTC.